This TCR beta chain came from a study of blood T cell repertoires in COVID-19. Study context: Samples taken during acute and convalescent COVID-19 were collected in the United States, Italy and Spain.

The CDR3 spans 17 residues. With 4 bases clipped from V and 6 bases from J, the junction kept 14 bases outside the gene matches. Germline loops: CDR1 SGHRS, CDR2 YFSETQ. Data came from immunoSEQ multiplex PCR; TCRdb stores just in-frame clones and leaves some out. The sample shows some 190,000 clones, approximately 85% of them seen only once. The sequence was collected from a man aged 55 to 70 with acute or convalescent COVID-19. Sequencing was done on a sample of peripheral blood. J is TRBJ2-2 and V is TRBV5-1; 8 bases align to TRBD2. The CDR3 region has the DNA TGCGCCAGCAGCGCGGACCAGGGACTAGGGGGTCCCGGGGAGCTGTTTTTT. Translating gives CASSADQGLGGPGELFF. Based on the CDR3 plus reference TRBV5-1 and TRBJ2-2, the full variable domain is KAGVTQTPRYLIKTRGQQVTLSCSPISGHRSVSWYQQTPGQGLQFLFEYFSETQRNKGNFPGRFSGRQFSNSRSEMNVSTLELGDSALYLCASSADQGLGGPGELFFGEGSRLTVL.